This T cell receptor beta chain was observed in a study of T cells in Graves' hyperthyroidism and ophthalmopathy. CDR3 size: 14 residues. The J segment lost 11 bases and the V segment lost 3 bases, leaving 7 bases of the junction unmatched. Germline CDR1 and CDR2: SGDLS and YYNGEE. Patients were excluded for uncontrolled infection, other autoimmune disease, pregnancy or lactation. Many counts were recorded for this clonotype. TCR beta CDR3 regions were amplified from RNA transcripts. The TCR CDR3 first-round RT-PCR relied on the HTBI primer set. TCRdb reanalysed the multiplex PCR reads using MiXCR and keeps one entry per CDR3 protein. The sample contains 240,000 or so distinct CDR3 sequences, less than 20% of which appear only once.

The chain has TRBV9 and TRBJ1-5, with 11 bases lining up with TRBD1. Specimen: blood. This TCR came from a woman between 18 and 29 years old with Graves' ophthalmopathy. Written as DNA, the CDR3 is TGTGCCAGCAGCGCCGGGACAGGGGGGTCTTCCCAGCATTTT. Its translation: CASSAGTGGSSQHF. Based on the CDR3 plus reference TRBV9 and TRBJ1-5, the full variable domain is DSGVTQTPKHLITATGQRVTLRCSPRSGDLSVYWYQQSLDQGLQFLIQYYNGEERAKGNILERFSAQQFPDLHSELNLSSLELGDSALYFCASSAGTGGSSQHFGDGTRLSIL.